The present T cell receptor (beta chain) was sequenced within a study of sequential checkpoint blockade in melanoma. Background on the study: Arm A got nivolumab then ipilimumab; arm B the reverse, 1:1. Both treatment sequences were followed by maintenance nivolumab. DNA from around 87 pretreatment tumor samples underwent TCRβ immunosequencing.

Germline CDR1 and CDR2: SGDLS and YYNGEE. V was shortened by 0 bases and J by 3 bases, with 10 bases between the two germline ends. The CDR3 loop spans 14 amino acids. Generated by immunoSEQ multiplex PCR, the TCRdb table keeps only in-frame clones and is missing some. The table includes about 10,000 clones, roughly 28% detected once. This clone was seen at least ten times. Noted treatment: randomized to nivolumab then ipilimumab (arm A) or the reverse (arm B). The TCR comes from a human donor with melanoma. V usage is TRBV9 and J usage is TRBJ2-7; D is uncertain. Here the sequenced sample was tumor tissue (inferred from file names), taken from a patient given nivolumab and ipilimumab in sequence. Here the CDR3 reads CASSVGIDGYEQYF. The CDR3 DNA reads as TGTGCCAGCAGCGTAGGAATCGACGGCTACGAGCAGTACTTC.